This passage covers 14 T cell receptor beta chains from one sample sequenced in a study of metastatic and nonmetastatic thyroid tumors. With MiXCR, TCRdb reprocessed the PCR reads. In the table there are fewer than 40,000 clones, roughly 15% of which are singletons. No treatment of any kind had been given to any patient before thyroid surgery. The sample comprised blood. These receptors came from a male donor with papillary thyroid cancer or a benign thyroid nodule (not recorded which). Some clones in this sample may be carry-over from other donors' samples.

This clone was counted many times. This sequence joins TRBV19 and TRBJ1-2; D is ambiguous. There are 12 residues in the CDR3. Germline lookup yields CDR1 LNHDA and CDR2 SQIVND (reference sequence). The V and J ends lost 5 bases and 5 bases respectively, with 9 bases between them. In DNA, the CDR3 is TGTGCCAGTAGTGCCTTCGGATATGGCTACACCTTC. Translated, it gives CASSAFGYGYTF.

This clone was counted many times. Other DNA sequences in the sample encode the same CDR3. The genes are TRBV29-1 and TRBJ2-2; D call uncertain. This CDR3 has 12 residues. Germline V gene data show CDR1 as SQVTM and CDR2 as ANQGSEA. V was clipped by 2 bases and J by 8 bases, with 9 bases between them. The CDR3 here is CSVENYSGELFF. CDR3 sequence (DNA): TGCAGCGTTGAAAATTATTCGGGGGAGCTGTTTTTT.

The CDR3 spells CSAEPGQRNTLELFF. In nucleotides, the CDR3 is TGCAGTGCCGAACCGGGACAGAGGAACACCTTGGAGCTGTTTTTT. This chain uses TRBV20-1 with TRBJ2-2; 7 bases map to TRBD1. Trimming took 6 bases from V and 10 from J; bases not matched to a gene: 17. From germline, CDR1 is DFQATT and CDR2 SNEGSKA (reference sequence). This CDR3 comprises 15 residues.

This clone was counted at least ten times. The rearrangement joins TRBV7-8 to TRBJ2-5; D remains ambiguous. V gave up 5 bases and J gave up 5 bases, with 6 bases separating them. The CDR3 is 11 residues long. Germline V gene sequence: CDR1 SGHVS, CDR2 FQNEAQ. The CDR3 bases are TGTGCCAGCAGCCCGCGGGAGACCCAGTACTTC. The encoded protein is CASSPRETQYF.

This clone occurred many times. The CDR3, as DNA: TGTGGCCTGGACATCATGGGGGGCTTGGAGACCCAGTACTTC. It specifies CGLDIMGGLETQYF. The rearrangement uses TRBV30 and TRBJ2-5, with D perhaps assigned TRBD1 or TRBD2 (6 bases each). CDR1 is GTSNPN and CDR2 is SVGIG in the germline V gene (reference sequence). The CDR3 loop spans 14 amino acids.

This clone has ten or more counts. The CDR3 nucleotides read TGTGCCAGCAATCGGGGGCGGAACACTGAAGCTTTCTTT. Its translation is CASNRGRNTEAFF. The chain recombines TRBV6-1 with TRBJ1-1, with a weak D call TRBD1 (6 bases). Trimming pared 7 bases from V and 1 base from J, leaving 10 bases between. The CDR3 covers 13 residues. Per the germline V gene, CDR1 is MNHNS and CDR2 is SASEGT.

This clone was picked up many times. The V and J genes are TRBV7-2 and TRBJ2-3; D may be TRBD2 (5 bases). The CDR3 contains 15 residues. V lost 2 bases and J 2 bases, leaving 11 bases between the germline ends. The germline V gene has CDR1 SGHTA and CDR2 FQGNSA. The DNA for the CDR3 is TGTGCCAGCAGCTTAAGAGCGGCCACCACAGATACGCAGTATTTT. Protein product: CASSLRAATTDTQYF.

By sample share, this clone is medium-sized. CDR3 in amino acids: CASSPGTSTDTQYF. Written as DNA, the CDR3 is TGTGCCAGCAGTCCTGGGACTAGCACAGATACGCAGTATTTT. The V call is TRBV2, the J call TRBJ2-3; tentative D call: TRBD2 (6 bases). The germline CDR1 and CDR2 sequences are SNHLY and FYNNEI. V was trimmed by 5 bases and J by 0 bases, leaving 9 bases between them. The CDR3 loop spans 14 amino acids.

This clone was counted many times. V gene TRBV11-2 combines with J gene TRBJ2-2, with D possibly TRBD2 on 7 matching bases. This CDR3 contains 15 residues. The germline CDR1 and CDR2 sequences are SGHAT and FQNNGV. V dropped 6 bases and J dropped 10 bases, with 21 bases sitting between them. CDR3 sequence reads: CASSLRRGGWEELFF. The CDR3 DNA follows: TGTGCCAGCAGTTTAAGAAGGGGGGGATGGGAGGAGCTGTTTTTT.

This clone was observed many times. The CDR3 bases are TGCAGCGTTGACGGGAGCACAGATACGCAGTATTTT. This gives the protein CSVDGSTDTQYF. J is TRBJ2-3 and V is TRBV29-1, with unresolved D. Germline assignment: CDR1 SQVTM and CDR2 ANQGSEA. The CDR3 consists of 12 residues. V lost 3 bases and J lost 0, with 4 bases in between.

This chain joins TRBV6-1 and TRBJ2-1; D is unresolved. CDR1 and CDR2 (germline): MNHNS, SASEGT. Trimming cost V 5 bases and J 6 bases, with 14 bases left between them. This CDR3 comprises 14 residues. CDR3 DNA: TGTGCCAGCAGTCACGAATTTCCCAGCAATGAGCAGTTCTTC. Amino acids: CASSHEFPSNEQFF.

This clone has just a few counts. The V call is TRBV27, the J call TRBJ2-5; 8 bases agree with TRBD1. This CDR3 is built from 14 residues. V was clipped by 4 bases and J by 9 bases; unmatched bases: 10. Germline lookup yields CDR1 MNHEY and CDR2 SMNVEV (reference sequence). The chain's CDR3 is CASSSDRDAQAQYF. The CDR3 nucleotides read TGTGCCAGCAGTTCGGACAGGGATGCGCAGGCCCAGTACTTC.

This clone was found many times. The sample contains more than one DNA sequence encoding this CDR3. This chain connects TRBV19 to TRBJ1-1, with D unclear. V lost 0 bases to trimming and J lost 0 bases, with 17 bases between them. Germline values: CDR1 LNHDA, CDR2 SQIVND (reference sequence). The CDR3 covers 18 residues. The CDR3 DNA is TGTGCCAGTAGTATAGATGGGCTATACGGTTCCATGAACACTGAAGCTTTCTTT. Translation: CASSIDGLYGSMNTEAFF.

This clone was detected many times. The chain employs TRBV19 and TRBJ2-2; D uncertain. The CDR3 contains 13 residues. V was clipped by 3 bases and J by 3 bases, with 5 bases between them. Germline V CDR1 and CDR2: LNHDA, SQIVND (reference sequence). The CDR3 spells CASSMSYTGELFF. The CDR3, as DNA: TGTGCCAGTAGTATGTCTTACACCGGGGAGCTGTTTTTT. The full variable domain, in which reference TRBV19 and TRBJ2-2 provide the parts outside the CDR3, is DGGITQSPKYLFRKEGQNVTLSCEQNLNHDAMYWYRQDPGQGLRLIYYSQIVNDFQKGDIAEGYSVSREKKESFPLTVTSAQKNPTAFYLCASSMSYTGELFFGEGSRLTVL.